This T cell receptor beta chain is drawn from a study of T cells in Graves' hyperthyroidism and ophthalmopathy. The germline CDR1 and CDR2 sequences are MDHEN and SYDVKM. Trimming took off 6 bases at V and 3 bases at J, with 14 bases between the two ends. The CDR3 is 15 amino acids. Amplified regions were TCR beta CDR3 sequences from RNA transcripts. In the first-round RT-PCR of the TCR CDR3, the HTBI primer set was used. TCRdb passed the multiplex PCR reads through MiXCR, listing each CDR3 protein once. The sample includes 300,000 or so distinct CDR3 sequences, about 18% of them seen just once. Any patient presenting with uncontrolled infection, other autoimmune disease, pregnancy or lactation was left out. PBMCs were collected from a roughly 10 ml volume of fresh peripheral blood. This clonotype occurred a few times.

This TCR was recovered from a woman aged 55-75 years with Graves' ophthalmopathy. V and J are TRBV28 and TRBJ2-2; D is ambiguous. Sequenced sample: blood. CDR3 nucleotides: TGTGCCAGCAGAACCCTCCTGGGTGACACCGGGGAGCTGTTTTTT. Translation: CASRTLLGDTGELFF.